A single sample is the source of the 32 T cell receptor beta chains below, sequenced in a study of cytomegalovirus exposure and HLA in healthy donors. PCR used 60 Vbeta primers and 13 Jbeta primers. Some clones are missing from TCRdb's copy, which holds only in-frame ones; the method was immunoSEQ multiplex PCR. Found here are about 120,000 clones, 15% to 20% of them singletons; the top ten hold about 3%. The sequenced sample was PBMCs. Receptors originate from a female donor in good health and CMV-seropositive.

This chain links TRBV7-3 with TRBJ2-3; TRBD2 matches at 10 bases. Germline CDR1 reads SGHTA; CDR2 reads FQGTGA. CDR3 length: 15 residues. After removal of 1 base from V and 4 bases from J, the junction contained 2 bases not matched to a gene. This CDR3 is CASSLIAGGSDTQYF. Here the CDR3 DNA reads TGTGCCAGCAGCTTAATAGCGGGAGGATCAGATACGCAGTATTTT.

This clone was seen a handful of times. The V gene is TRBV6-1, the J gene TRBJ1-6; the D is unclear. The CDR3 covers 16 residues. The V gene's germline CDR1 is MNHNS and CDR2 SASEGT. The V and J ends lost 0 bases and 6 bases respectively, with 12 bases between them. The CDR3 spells CASSEALGVLNSPLHF. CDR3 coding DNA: TGTGCCAGCAGTGAAGCGCTCGGGGTTCTTAATTCACCCCTCCACTTT.

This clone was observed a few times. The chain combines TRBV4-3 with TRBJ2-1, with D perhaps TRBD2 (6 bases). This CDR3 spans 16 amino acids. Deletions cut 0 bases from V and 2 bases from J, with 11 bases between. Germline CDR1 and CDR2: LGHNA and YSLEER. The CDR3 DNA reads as TGCGCCAGCAGCCAAGATTACGGGAGCGCCTACAATGAGCAGTTCTTC. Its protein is CASSQDYGSAYNEQFF.

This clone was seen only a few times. The CDR3 loop reads CSVEVIIRDREYYGYTF. The CDR3 DNA reads as TGCAGCGTTGAAGTTATAATCCGGGACAGGGAATACTATGGCTACACCTTC. The V call is TRBV29-1, the J call TRBJ1-2; 9 bases align to TRBD1. The CDR3 is made up of 17 amino acids. Trimming removed 1 base from V and 3 bases from J; junction bases left unmatched: 12. The germline V gene has CDR1 SQVTM and CDR2 ANQGSEA.

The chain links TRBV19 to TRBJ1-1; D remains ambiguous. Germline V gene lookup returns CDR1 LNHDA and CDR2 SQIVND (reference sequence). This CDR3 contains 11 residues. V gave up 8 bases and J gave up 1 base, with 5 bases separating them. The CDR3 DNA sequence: TGTGCCAGTCTGAGGAACACTGAAGCTTTCTTT. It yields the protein CASLRNTEAFF.

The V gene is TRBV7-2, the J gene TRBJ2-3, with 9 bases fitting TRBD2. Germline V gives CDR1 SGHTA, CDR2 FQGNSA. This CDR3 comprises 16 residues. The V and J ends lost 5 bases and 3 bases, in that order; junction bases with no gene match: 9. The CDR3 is CASSLSWTSETDTQYF. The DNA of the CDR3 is TGTGCCAGCAGCCTATCTTGGACTAGCGAGACAGATACGCAGTATTTT.

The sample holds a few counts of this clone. CDR3 bases: TGTGCCAGCAGCCATCGGACAGGGGTAGGGAACGAGCAGTACTTC. Translated, it gives CASSHRTGVGNEQYF. The V gene is TRBV5-4, the J gene TRBJ2-7; 9 bases are shared with TRBD1. J gave up 5 bases and V 4 bases, and 10 bases lay outside the gene matches. Germline V lookup: CDR1 SGHNT, CDR2 YYREEE (reference sequence). CDR3 length equals 15 residues. The full variable domain, in which reference TRBV5-4 and TRBJ2-7 provide the parts outside the CDR3, is ETGVTQSPTHLIKTRGQQVTLRCSSQSGHNTVSWYQQALGQGPQFIFQYYREEENGRGNFPPRFSGLQFPNYSSELNVNALELDDSALYLCASSHRTGVGNEQYFGPGTRLTVT.

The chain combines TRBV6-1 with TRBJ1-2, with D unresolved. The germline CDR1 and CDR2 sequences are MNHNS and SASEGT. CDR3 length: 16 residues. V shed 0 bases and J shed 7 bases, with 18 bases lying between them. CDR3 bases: TGTGCCAGCAGTGAAGCTACTAGGTTCAGGTACTCTGGCTACACCTTC. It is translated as CASSEATRFRYSGYTF.

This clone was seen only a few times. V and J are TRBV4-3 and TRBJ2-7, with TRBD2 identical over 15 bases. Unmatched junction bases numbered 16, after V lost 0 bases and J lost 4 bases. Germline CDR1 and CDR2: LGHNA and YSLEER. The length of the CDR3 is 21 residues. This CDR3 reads CASSQDIVLGLAGGPEYEQYF. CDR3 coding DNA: TGCGCCAGCAGCCAAGATATCGTTTTAGGACTAGCGGGAGGGCCGGAGTACGAGCAGTACTTC.

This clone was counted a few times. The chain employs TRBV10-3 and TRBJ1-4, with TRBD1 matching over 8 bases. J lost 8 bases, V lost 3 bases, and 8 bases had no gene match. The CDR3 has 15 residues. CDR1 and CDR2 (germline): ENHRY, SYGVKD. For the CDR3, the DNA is TGTGCCATCAGTGACCCGGACAGGGTGGGCGAAAAACTGTTTTTT. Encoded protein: CAISDPDRVGEKLFF.

Here the CDR3 DNA reads TGTGCCAGCAGCCAAGAGTGGGCCTCCTACGAGCAGTACTTC. It translates to CASSQEWASYEQYF. This rearrangement joins TRBV4-2 to TRBJ2-7; no clear D. This CDR3 is built from 14 residues. Trimming took off 0 bases at V and 0 bases at J, with 6 bases between the two ends. Looked up from germline, CDR1 is LGHNA and CDR2 is YNFKEQ.

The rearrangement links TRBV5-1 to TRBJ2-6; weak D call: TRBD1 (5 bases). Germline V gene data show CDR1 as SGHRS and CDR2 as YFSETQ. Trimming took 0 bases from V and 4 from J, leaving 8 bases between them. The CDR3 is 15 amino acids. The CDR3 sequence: CASSLEGLGANVLTF. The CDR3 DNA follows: TGCGCCAGCAGCTTGGAGGGGTTGGGGGCCAACGTCCTGACTTTC.

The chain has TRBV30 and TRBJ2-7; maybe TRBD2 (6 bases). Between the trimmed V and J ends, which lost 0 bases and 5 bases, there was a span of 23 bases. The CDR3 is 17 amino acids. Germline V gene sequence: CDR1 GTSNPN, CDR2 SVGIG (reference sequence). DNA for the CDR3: TGTGCCTGGAGTGTCTGGCAGGGAGGATTTGGACTCCACGAGCAGTACTTC. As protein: CAWSVWQGGFGLHEQYF. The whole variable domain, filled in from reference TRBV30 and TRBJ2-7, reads SQTIHQWPATLVQPVGSPLSLECTVEGTSNPNLYWYRQAAGRGLQLLFYSVGIGQISSEVPQNLSASRPQDRQFILSSKKLLLSDSGFYLCAWSVWQGGFGLHEQYFGPGTRLTVT.

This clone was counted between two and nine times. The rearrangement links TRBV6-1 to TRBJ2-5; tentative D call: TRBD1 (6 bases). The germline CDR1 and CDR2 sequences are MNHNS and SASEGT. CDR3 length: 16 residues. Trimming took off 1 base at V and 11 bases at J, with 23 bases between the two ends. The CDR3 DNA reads TGTGCCAGCAGTGAAGAACCGGGACATCGAATAGCAGAGCAGTACTTC. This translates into CASSEEPGHRIAEQYF.

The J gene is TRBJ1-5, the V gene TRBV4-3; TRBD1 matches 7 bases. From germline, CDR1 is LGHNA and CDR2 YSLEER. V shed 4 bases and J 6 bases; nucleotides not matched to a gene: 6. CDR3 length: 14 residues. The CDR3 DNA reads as TGCGCCAGCAGCCTTTACGCAGGGGGTCAGCCCCAGCATTTT. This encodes CASSLYAGGQPQHF.

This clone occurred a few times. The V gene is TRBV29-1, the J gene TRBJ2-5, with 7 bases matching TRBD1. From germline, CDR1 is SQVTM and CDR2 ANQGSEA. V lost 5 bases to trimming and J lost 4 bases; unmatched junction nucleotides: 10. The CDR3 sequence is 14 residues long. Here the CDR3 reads CSVMTGSSRETQYF. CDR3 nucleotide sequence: TGCAGCGTTATGACAGGGTCTTCCAGAGAGACCCAGTACTTC. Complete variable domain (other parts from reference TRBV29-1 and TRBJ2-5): SAVISQKPSRDICQRGTSLTIQCQVDSQVTMMFWYRQQPGQSLTLIATANQGSEATYESGFVIDKFPISRPNLTFSTLTVSNMSPEDSSIYLCSVMTGSSRETQYFGPGTRLLVL.

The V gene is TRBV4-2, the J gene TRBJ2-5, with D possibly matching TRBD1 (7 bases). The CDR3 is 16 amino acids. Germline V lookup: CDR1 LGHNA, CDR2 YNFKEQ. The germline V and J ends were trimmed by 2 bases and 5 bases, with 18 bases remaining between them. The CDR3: CASSQLDSGGPETQYF. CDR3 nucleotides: TGTGCCAGCAGCCAACTGGATTCAGGGGGGCCGGAGACCCAGTACTTC.

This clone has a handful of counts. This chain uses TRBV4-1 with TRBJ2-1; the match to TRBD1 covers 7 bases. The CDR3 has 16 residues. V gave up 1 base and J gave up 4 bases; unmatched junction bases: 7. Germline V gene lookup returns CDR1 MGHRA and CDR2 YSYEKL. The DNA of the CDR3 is TGCGCCAGCAGCCAAGTCGCAGGGGGAATGTACAATGAGCAGTTCTTC. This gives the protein CASSQVAGGMYNEQFF.

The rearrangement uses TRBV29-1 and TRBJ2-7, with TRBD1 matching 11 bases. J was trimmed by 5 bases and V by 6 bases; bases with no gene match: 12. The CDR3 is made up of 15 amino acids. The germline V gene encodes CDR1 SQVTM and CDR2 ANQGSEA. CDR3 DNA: TGCAGCGTCGTATATCCGGGACAGGGGGACCACGAGCAGTACTTC. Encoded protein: CSVVYPGQGDHEQYF.

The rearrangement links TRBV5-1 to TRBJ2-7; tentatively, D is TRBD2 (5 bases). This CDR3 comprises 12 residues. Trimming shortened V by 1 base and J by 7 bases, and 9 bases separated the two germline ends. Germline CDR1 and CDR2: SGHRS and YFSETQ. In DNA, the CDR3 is TGCGCCAGCAGCTTGACTAGTTATGAGCAGTACTTC. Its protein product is CASSLTSYEQYF.

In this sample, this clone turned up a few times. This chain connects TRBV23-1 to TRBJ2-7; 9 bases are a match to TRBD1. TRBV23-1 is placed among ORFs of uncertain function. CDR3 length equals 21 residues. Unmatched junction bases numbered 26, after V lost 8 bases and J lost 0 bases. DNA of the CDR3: TGCGCCAGCTTCCCCCCCCGTCCCAGACAGGGGGAACTGACCTGCTCCTACGAGCAGTACTTC. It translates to CASFPPRPRQGELTCSYEQYF.

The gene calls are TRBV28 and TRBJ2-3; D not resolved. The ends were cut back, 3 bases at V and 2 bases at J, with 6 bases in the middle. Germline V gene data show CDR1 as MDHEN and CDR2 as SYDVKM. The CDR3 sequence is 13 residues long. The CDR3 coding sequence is TGTGCCAGCAGTTTTACTACCACAGATACGCAGTATTTT. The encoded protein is CASSFTTTDTQYF.

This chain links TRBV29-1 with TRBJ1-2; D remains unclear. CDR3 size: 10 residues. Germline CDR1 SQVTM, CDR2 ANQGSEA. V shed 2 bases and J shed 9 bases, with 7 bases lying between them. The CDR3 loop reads CSVELESYTF. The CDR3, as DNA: TGCAGCGTTGAACTGGAGAGCTACACCTTC.

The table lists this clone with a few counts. The CDR3 DNA sequence: TGTGCCAGCAGTGACACCGGGGGAAACACTGAAGCTTTCTTT. It is translated as CASSDTGGNTEAFF. This chain joins TRBV2 and TRBJ1-1; D possibly corresponds to TRBD1 (5 bases). Trimming took 3 bases from V and 2 from J, leaving 10 bases between them. The CDR3 is 14 amino acids. CDR1 is SNHLY and CDR2 is FYNNEI in the germline V gene.

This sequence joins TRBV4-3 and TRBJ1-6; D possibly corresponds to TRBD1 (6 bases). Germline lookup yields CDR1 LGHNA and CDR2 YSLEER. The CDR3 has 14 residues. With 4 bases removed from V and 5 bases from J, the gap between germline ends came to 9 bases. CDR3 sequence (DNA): TGCGCCAGCAGCCTACAGGGTCATAATTCACCCCTCCACTTT. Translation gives CASSLQGHNSPLHF.

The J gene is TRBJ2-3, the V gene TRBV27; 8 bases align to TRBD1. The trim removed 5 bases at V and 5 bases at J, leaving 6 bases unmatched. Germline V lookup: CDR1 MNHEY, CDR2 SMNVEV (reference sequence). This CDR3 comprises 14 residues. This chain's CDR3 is CASSVDRGQDTQYF. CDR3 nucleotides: TGTGCCAGCAGTGTTGACAGGGGACAAGATACGCAGTATTTT.

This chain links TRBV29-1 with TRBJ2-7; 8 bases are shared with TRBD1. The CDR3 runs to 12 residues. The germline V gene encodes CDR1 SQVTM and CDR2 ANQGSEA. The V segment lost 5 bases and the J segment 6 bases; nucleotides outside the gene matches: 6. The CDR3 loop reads CSVRQGRGEQYF. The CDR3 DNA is TGCAGCGTTCGACAGGGGCGCGGCGAGCAGTACTTC.

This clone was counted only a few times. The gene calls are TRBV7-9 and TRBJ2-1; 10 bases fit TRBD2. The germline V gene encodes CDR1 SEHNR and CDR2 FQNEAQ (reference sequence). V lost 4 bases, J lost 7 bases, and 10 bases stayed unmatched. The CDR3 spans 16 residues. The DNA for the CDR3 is TGTGCCAGCAGCTCCTCTCTAGCGGGAGTGTTTAATGAGCAGTTCTTC. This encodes CASSSSLAGVFNEQFF. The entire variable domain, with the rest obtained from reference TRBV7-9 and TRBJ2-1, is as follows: DTGVSQNPRHKITKRGQNVTFRCDPISEHNRLYWYRQTLGQGPEFLTYFQNEAQLEKSRLLSDRFSAERPKGSFSTLEIQRTEQGDSAMYLCASSSSLAGVFNEQFFGPGTRLTVL.

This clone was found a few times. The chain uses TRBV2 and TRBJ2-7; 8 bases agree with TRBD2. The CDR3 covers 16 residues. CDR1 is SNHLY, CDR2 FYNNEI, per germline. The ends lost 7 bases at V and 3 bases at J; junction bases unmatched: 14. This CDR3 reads CASIWSREAGGYEQYF. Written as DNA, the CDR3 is TGTGCCAGCATTTGGTCGCGGGAGGCTGGGGGCTACGAGCAGTACTTC.

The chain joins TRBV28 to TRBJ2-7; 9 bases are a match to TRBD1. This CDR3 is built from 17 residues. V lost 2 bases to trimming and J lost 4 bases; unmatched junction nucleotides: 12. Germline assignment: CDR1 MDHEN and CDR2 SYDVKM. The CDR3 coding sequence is TGTGCCAGCAGTTTACCGGGACAGGGTGTGAAGACTTACGAGCAGTACTTC. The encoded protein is CASSLPGQGVKTYEQYF.

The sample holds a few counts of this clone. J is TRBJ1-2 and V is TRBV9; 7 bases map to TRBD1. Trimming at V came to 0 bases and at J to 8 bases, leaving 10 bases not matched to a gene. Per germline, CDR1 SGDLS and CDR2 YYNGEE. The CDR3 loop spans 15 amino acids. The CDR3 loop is CASSVDLRTGGGYTF. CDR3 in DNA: TGTGCCAGCAGCGTAGATCTCCGGACAGGAGGCGGCTACACCTTC.

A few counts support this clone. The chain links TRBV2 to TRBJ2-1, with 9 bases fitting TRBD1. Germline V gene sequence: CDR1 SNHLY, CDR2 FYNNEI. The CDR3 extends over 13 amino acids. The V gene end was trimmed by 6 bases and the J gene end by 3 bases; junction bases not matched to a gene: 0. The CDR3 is CASRDRGYNEQFF. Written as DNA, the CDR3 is TGTGCCAGCAGGGACAGGGGCTACAATGAGCAGTTCTTC.